This T cell receptor beta chain was obtained from a study of blood T cell repertoires in COVID-19. The CDR3 has 14 amino acids. V dropped 7 bases and J dropped 0 bases, with 15 bases sitting between them. The germline gives CDR1 SQVTM, CDR2 ANQGSEA. How the authors handled the data: From reference gene primer amplification, estimates of nucleated cell counts were derived. Libraries were prepared by immunoSEQ multiplex PCR; TCRdb keeps only in-frame clonotypes and omits some of them. V, J and clone size derive from that table, while D and trimming were established from the DNA sequence. The table has about 140,000 clones, around nine tenths seen once.

The genes are TRBV29-1 and TRBJ1-1; maybe TRBD1 (5 bases). Sequenced sample: peripheral blood. The clonotype originates from a woman in her 40s with acute or convalescent COVID-19. CDR3 sequence reads: CSGGDSPMNTEAFF. The CDR3 region has the DNA TGCAGCGGGGGGGACTCTCCCATGAACACTGAAGCTTTCTTT.